The 25 T cell receptor beta chains below come from one sample, sequenced in a study of cytomegalovirus exposure and HLA in healthy donors. Vbeta (60) and Jbeta (13) primers were used in the PCR. Libraries were prepared by immunoSEQ multiplex PCR; TCRdb keeps only in-frame clonotypes and omits some of them. The profile shows about 130,000 clones, more than 15% of them singletons. The sequenced material came from PBMCs. The receptors were gathered from a female donor in good health and CMV-seropositive.

This clone came up a few times. This chain uses TRBV4-2 with TRBJ2-2; maybe TRBD2 (5 bases). Germline V gives CDR1 LGHNA, CDR2 YNFKEQ. The CDR3 has 16 amino acids. V gave up 4 bases and J gave up 1 base, with 13 bases separating them. In DNA, the CDR3 is TGTGCCAGCAGCCCCGGAGGAACGCTGAACACCGGGGAGCTGTTTTTT. Translating it yields CASSPGGTLNTGELFF.

This clone was counted between two and nine times. The chain carries TRBV5-1 and TRBJ1-1; D is perhaps TRBD1 (6 bases). Germline loops: CDR1 SGHRS, CDR2 YFSETQ. The CDR3 is made up of 18 amino acids. Trimming cost V 4 bases and J 0 bases, with 22 bases left between them. The CDR3 DNA sequence: TGCGCCAGCAGCACAAACCGGGACATAGACCGAATGAACACTGAAGCTTTCTTT. This sequence encodes CASSTNRDIDRMNTEAFF.

For the CDR3, the DNA is TGTGCCAGCAGCGCAGGGGGTAACTACGAGCAGTACTTC. As protein: CASSAGGNYEQYF. The chain uses TRBV7-2 and TRBJ2-7; TRBD1 aligns across 7 bases. Germline V gives CDR1 SGHTA, CDR2 FQGNSA. V shed 5 bases and J 3 bases; nucleotides not matched to a gene: 4. The CDR3 covers 13 residues.

The V call is TRBV2, the J call TRBJ1-1; TRBD1 matches at 9 bases. Germline V gene data show CDR1 as SNHLY and CDR2 as FYNNEI. CDR3 length equals 15 residues. V was pared by 6 bases and J by 1 base, with 6 bases of the junction left unmatched. The CDR3, as DNA: TGTGCCAGCAGGACCGGGACAGGGTGGAACACTGAAGCTTTCTTT. Its translation: CASRTGTGWNTEAFF.

This clone was found a few times. J is TRBJ2-1 and V is TRBV27, with a possible D match to TRBD1 (6 bases). Trimming left V 5 bases short and J 10 bases short, with 18 bases between. The CDR3 spans 14 residues. Germline CDR1 and CDR2: MNHEY and SMNVEV (reference sequence). The CDR3 spells CASSRATPQGEQFF. The CDR3 nucleotides read TGTGCCAGCAGTCGGGCCACCCCTCAGGGGGAGCAGTTCTTC.

This rearrangement joins TRBV5-1 to TRBJ2-1; D is perhaps TRBD1 (5 bases). The V gene lost 5 bases and the J gene lost 3 bases, with 18 bases spanning the gap. Germline CDR1 SGHRS, CDR2 YFSETQ. This CDR3 contains 16 residues. Written as DNA, the CDR3 is TGCGCCAGCAGTTTTCGGCCAGGGTTAGGCTACAATGAGCAGTTCTTC. It specifies CASSFRPGLGYNEQFF.

The sample holds a few counts of this clone. CDR3 bases: TGTGCCAGTAGTATACAGGCCCGGACATCTGGCAATCAGCCCCAGCATTTT. This translates into CASSIQARTSGNQPQHF. This chain links TRBV19 with TRBJ1-5; possibly TRBD1 for D (5 bases). Per germline, CDR1 LNHDA and CDR2 SQIVND (reference sequence). V gave up 2 bases and J gave up 2 bases, with 16 bases separating them. The CDR3 covers 17 residues.

This clone occurred a few times. The rearrangement joins TRBV27 to TRBJ2-1; D is ambiguous. V lost 2 bases and J 0 bases, leaving 8 bases between the germline ends. CDR1 is MNHEY and CDR2 is SMNVEV in the germline V gene (reference sequence). This CDR3 has 15 amino acids. The CDR3 here is CASSLGPSSYNEQFF. The CDR3 nucleotides are TGTGCCAGCAGTTTAGGGCCTTCCTCCTACAATGAGCAGTTCTTC.

This sequence joins TRBV28 and TRBJ1-5; possible D gene TRBD1, 6 bases. The CDR3 loop spans 14 amino acids. V was trimmed by 7 bases and J by 3 bases, leaving 13 bases between them. In germline, CDR1 is MDHEN, CDR2 SYDVKM. CDR3 loop: CASNPGQINQPQHF. Written as DNA, the CDR3 is TGTGCCAGCAACCCGGGACAAATCAATCAGCCCCAGCATTTT.

V usage is TRBV5-1 and J usage is TRBJ2-2; 8 bases fit TRBD2. V lost 4 bases, J lost 0 bases, and 5 bases stayed unmatched. The CDR3 spans 16 residues. From germline, CDR1 is SGHRS and CDR2 YFSETQ. The CDR3 DNA reads TGCGCCAGCAGCCCCTACGGGGGGGCGAACACCGGGGAGCTGTTTTTT. Translating it yields CASSPYGGANTGELFF.

This clone showed up just a few times. This rearrangement joins TRBV9 to TRBJ2-5, with 7 positions matching TRBD2. The CDR3 spans 14 residues. Germline V gives CDR1 SGDLS, CDR2 YYNGEE. The V segment lost 0 bases and the J segment 4 bases; nucleotides outside the gene matches: 3. The CDR3 loop is CASSVGAGLETQYF. The CDR3 region has the DNA TGTGCCAGCAGCGTAGGAGCGGGATTAGAGACCCAGTACTTC.

The J gene is TRBJ2-1, the V gene TRBV9; 8 bases are a match to TRBD2. The germline CDR1 and CDR2 sequences are SGDLS and YYNGEE. J was trimmed by 4 bases and V by 3 bases; bases with no gene match: 12. The CDR3 is made up of 17 amino acids. CDR3 nucleotides: TGTGCCAGCAGCGCCGAGGGACTAGGGAACCTTTACAATGAGCAGTTCTTC. Translating it yields CASSAEGLGNLYNEQFF.

This clone appeared a few times. The CDR3 protein is CASSPWDRPIYGYTF. The CDR3 DNA is TGTGCCAGCAGCCCTTGGGACAGACCAATCTATGGCTACACCTTC. The V and J genes are TRBV7-8 and TRBJ1-2; 7 bases line up with TRBD1. CDR3 size: 15 residues. Per the germline V gene, CDR1 is SGHVS and CDR2 is FQNEAQ. Trimming at V came to 5 bases and at J to 4 bases, leaving 10 bases not matched to a gene.

The CDR3 is CASSVRYPGELFF. CDR3 nucleotide sequence: TGTGCCAGCAGCGTACGGTATCCCGGGGAGCTGTTTTTT. The chain is built from TRBV9 and TRBJ2-2; the D is unclear. The V gene lost 1 base and the J gene lost 6 bases, with 7 bases spanning the gap. The length of the CDR3 is 13 residues. Germline V lookup: CDR1 SGDLS, CDR2 YYNGEE.

This clone was counted only a few times. This chain uses TRBV18 with TRBJ2-1; 8 bases match TRBD2. This CDR3 region has 15 residues. The V gene's germline CDR1 is KGHSH and CDR2 LQKENI. Trimming took 2 bases from V and 8 from J; bases not matched to a gene: 8. CDR3 loop: CASSPVLAGRDEQFF. CDR3 in DNA: TGTGCCAGCTCACCAGTGTTAGCGGGAAGAGATGAGCAGTTCTTC.

This clone was counted between two and nine times. The chain recombines TRBV5-4 with TRBJ1-1; 7 positions match TRBD1. This CDR3 is 15 amino acids long. CDR1 is SGHNT, CDR2 YYREEE, per germline (reference sequence). V gave up 3 bases and J gave up 5 bases; unmatched junction bases: 10. The CDR3 nucleotides are TGTGCCAGCAGCTGGGAAACAGGGGTCGGTACTGAAGCTTTCTTT. Translated: CASSWETGVGTEAFF.

This clone showed up just a few times. This chain uses TRBV18 with TRBJ2-3; 10 positions agree with TRBD1. CDR3 length: 17 amino acids. CDR1 and CDR2 from the germline V gene are KGHSH and LQKENI. V lost 3 bases, J lost 1 base, and 7 bases stayed unmatched. The CDR3 reads CASSPQWTGGRTDTQYF. CDR3 DNA: TGTGCCAGCTCACCTCAGTGGACAGGGGGTCGCACAGATACGCAGTATTTT.

This clone appeared a few times. The chain employs TRBV2 and TRBJ2-1; perhaps TRBD2 as D (6 bases). With 4 bases removed from V and 8 bases from J, the gap between germline ends came to 18 bases. Germline-derived CDR1 and CDR2 are SNHLY and FYNNEI. CDR3 length: 15 residues. In nucleotides, the CDR3 is TGTGCCAGCAGTGGGAGGGCGGCCAGAAGCGATGAGCAGTTCTTC. This sequence encodes CASSGRAARSDEQFF. Based on the CDR3 plus reference TRBV2 and TRBJ2-1, the full variable domain is EPEVTQTPSHQVTQMGQEVILRCVPISNHLYFYWYRQILGQKVEFLVSFYNNEISEKSEIFDDQFSVERPDGSNFTLKIRSTKLEDSAMYFCASSGRAARSDEQFFGPGTRLTVL.

This sequence joins TRBV6-1 and TRBJ1-2, with D perhaps matching TRBD1 (6 bases). The CDR3 is 13 amino acids. V was cut by 6 bases and J by 8 bases, with 16 bases left in between. The V gene's germline CDR1 is MNHNS and CDR2 SASEGT. The CDR3 nucleotides are TGTGCCAGCAGGACAGTGGGGGCTGGAGGCTACACCTTC. This sequence encodes CASRTVGAGGYTF.

This clone was seen only a few times. The rearrangement links TRBV4-1 to TRBJ2-7, with 8 nucleotides matching TRBD1. The CDR3 is 14 amino acids. CDR1 is MGHRA, CDR2 YSYEKL, per germline. V lost 4 bases, J lost 1 base, and 3 bases stayed unmatched. CDR3 residues: CASSRGQGSYEQYF. The CDR3 nucleotides are TGCGCCAGCAGCCGCGGACAGGGTTCCTACGAGCAGTACTTC.

This clone has just a few counts. The gene calls are TRBV4-3 and TRBJ2-1; TRBD1 matches 8 bases. The CDR3 extends over 16 amino acids. The junction had 8 bases not matched to a gene; V was cut back by 2 bases and J by 5 bases. The germline gives CDR1 LGHNA, CDR2 YSLEER. The CDR3 sequence: CASSQRGDRPNNEQFF. DNA of the CDR3: TGCGCCAGCAGCCAAAGGGGGGACAGGCCCAACAATGAGCAGTTCTTC.

This clone has just one count. V usage is TRBV18 and J usage is TRBJ1-1, with D hard to call. Trimming shortened V by 3 bases and J by 1 base, and 15 bases separated the two germline ends. Germline CDR1 is KGHSH and CDR2 is LQKENI. The length of the CDR3 is 16 residues. CDR3 protein: CASSPAPIYQNTEAFF. DNA of the CDR3: TGTGCCAGCTCACCTGCCCCTATCTACCAGAACACTGAAGCTTTCTTT.

This clone was seen a handful of times. The rearrangement joins TRBV6-6 to TRBJ2-5; possible D gene TRBD2, 7 bases. Germline values: CDR1 MNHNY, CDR2 SVGAGI (reference sequence). With 3 bases removed from V and 4 bases from J, the gap between germline ends came to 12 bases. This CDR3 is built from 14 residues. In nucleotides, the CDR3 is TGTGCCAGCAGTTATGTGGGGGGGCGAGAGACCCAGTACTTC. Translating it yields CASSYVGGRETQYF.

The sample holds a few counts of this clone. The chain uses TRBV7-3 and TRBJ2-7; 9 nucleotides align to TRBD1. Trimming cost V 5 bases and J 4 bases; bases outside gene matches: 6. Germline assignment: CDR1 SGHTA and CDR2 FQGTGA. CDR3 size: 14 residues. For the CDR3, the DNA is TGTGCCAGCAGCCCGACAGGGGGGCGTTACGAGCAGTACTTC. Protein: CASSPTGGRYEQYF.

The V and J genes are TRBV9 and TRBJ2-7; 8 nucleotides align to TRBD1. The germline V gene encodes CDR1 SGDLS and CDR2 YYNGEE. J gave up 5 bases and V 0 bases, and 4 bases lay outside the gene matches. The CDR3 extends over 14 amino acids. Written as DNA, the CDR3 is TGTGCCAGCAGCGTAGTCGGGACAGGCGACGAGCAGTACTTC. It specifies CASSVVGTGDEQYF.